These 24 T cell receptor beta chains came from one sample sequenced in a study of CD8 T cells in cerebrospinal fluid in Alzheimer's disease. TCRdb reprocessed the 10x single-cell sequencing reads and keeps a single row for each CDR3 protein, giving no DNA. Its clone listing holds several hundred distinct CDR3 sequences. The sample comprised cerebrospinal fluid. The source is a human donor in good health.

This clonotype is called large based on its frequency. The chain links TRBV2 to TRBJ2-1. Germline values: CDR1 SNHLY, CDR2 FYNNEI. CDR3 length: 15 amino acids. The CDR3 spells CASSEALDSYNEQFF.

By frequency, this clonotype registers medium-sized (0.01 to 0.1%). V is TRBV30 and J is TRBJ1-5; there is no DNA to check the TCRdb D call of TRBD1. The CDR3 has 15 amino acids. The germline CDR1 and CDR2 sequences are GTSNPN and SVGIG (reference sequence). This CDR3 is CAWSSQGRSNQPQHF. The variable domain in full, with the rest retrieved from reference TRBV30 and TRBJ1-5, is SQTIHQWPATLVQPVGSPLSLECTVEGTSNPNLYWYRQAAGRGLQLLFYSVGIGQISSEVPQNLSASRPQDRQFILSSKKLLLSDSGFYLCAWSSQGRSNQPQHFGDGTRLSIL.

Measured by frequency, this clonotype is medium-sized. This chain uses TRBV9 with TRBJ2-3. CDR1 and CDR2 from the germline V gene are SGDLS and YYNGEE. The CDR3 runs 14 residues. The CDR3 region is CASSVGVSTDTQYF.

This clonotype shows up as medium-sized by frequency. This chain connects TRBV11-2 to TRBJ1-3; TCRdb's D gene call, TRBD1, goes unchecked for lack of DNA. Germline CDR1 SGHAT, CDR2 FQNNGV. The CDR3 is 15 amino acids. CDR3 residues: CASSLRQGQGNTIYF.

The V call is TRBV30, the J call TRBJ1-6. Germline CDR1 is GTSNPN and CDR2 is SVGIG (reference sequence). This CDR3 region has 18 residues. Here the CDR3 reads CAWTPSRTHRVYNSPLHF.

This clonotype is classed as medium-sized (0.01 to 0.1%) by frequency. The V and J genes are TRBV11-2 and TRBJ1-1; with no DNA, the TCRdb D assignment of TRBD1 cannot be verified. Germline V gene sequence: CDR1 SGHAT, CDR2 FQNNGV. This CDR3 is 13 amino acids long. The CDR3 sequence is CASSLEETGEAFF.

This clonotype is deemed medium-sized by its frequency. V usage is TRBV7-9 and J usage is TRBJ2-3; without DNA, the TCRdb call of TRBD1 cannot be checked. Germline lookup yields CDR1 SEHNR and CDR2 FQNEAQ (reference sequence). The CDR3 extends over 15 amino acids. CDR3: CASSLAGQGTDTQYF.

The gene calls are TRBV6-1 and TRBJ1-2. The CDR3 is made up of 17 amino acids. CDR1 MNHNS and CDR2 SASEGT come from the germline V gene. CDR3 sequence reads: CASVVYGFGQLNYGYTF.

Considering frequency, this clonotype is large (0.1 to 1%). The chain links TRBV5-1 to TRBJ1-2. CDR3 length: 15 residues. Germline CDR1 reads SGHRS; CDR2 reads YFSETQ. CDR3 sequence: CASSRSGVANYGYTF.

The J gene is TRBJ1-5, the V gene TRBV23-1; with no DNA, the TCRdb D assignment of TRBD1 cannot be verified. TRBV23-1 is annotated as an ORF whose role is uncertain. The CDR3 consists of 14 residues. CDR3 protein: CASSQLIGDQPQHF.

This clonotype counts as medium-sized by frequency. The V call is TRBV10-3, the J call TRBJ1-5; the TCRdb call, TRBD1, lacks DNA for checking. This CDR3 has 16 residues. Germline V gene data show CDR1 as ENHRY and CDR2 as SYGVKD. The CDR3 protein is CAISDPDRHSNQPQHF.

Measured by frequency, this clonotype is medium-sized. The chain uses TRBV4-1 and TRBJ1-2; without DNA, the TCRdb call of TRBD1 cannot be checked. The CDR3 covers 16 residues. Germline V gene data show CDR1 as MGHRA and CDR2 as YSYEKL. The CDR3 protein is CASSPGQGDANYGYTF.

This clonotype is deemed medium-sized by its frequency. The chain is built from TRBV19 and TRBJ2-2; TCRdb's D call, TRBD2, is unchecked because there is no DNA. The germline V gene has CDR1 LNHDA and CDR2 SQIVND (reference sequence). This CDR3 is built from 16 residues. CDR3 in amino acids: CASSNTSGGYTGELFF.

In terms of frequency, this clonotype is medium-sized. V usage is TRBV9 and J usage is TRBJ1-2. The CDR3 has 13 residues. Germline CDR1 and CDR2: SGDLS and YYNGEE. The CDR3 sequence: CASSVGDGYGYTF.

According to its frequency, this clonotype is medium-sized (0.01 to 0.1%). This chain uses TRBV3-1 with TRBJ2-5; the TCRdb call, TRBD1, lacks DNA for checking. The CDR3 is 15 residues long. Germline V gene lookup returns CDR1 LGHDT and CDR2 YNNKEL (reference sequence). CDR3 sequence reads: CASSPKGTGRETQYF.

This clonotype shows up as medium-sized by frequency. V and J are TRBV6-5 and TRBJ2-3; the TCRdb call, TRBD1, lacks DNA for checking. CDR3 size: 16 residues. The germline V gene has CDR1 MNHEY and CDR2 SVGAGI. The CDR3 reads CASSSLGGGGADTQYF.

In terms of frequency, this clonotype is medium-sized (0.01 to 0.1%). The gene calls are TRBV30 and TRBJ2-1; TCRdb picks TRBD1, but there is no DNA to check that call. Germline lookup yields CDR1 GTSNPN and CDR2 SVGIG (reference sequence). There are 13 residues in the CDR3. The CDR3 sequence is CAWSVGGGREQFF.

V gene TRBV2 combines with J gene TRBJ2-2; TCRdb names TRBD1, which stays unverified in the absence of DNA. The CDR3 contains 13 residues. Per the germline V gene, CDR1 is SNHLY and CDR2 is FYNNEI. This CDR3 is CARGATNTGELFF.

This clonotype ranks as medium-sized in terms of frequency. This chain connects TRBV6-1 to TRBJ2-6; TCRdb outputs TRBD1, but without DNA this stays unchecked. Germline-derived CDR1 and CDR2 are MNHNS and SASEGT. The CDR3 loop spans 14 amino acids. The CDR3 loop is CASTGGVGANVLTF.

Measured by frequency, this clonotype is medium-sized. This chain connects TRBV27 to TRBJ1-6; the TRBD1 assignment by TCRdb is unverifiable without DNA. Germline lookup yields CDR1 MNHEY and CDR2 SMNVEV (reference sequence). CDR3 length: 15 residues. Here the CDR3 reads CASSISGTVNSPLHF.

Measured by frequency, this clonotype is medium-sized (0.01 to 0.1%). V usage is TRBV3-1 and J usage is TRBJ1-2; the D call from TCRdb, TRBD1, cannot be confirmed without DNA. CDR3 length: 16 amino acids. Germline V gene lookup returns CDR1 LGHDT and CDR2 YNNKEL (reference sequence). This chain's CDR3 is CASSQASGTANRGYTF.

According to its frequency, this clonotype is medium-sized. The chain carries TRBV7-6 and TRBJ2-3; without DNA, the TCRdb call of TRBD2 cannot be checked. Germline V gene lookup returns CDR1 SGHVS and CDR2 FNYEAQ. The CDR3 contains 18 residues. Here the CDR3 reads CASSFLAGETSSTDTQYF.

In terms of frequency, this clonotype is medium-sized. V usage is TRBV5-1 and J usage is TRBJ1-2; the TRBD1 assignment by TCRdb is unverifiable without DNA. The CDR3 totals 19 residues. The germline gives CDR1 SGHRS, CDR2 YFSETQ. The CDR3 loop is CASSLEWSGQGVRGYGYTF.

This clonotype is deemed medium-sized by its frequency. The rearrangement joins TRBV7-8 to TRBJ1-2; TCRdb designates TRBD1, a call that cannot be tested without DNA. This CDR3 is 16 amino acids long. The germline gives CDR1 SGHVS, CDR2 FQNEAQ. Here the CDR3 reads CASSTSNTGGRYGYTF.